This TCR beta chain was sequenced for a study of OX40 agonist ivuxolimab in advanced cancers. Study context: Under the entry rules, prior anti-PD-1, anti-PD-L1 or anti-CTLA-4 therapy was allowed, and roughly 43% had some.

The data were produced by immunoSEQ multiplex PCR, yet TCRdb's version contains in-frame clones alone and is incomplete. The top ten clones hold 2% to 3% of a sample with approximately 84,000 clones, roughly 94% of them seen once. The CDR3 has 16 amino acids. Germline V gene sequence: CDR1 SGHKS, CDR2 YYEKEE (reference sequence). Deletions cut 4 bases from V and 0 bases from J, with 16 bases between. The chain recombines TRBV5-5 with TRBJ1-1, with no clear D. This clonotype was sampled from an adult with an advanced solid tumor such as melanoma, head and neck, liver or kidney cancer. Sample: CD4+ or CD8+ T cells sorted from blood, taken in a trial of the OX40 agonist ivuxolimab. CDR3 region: CASSLQMLGLNTEAFF. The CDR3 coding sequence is TGTGCCAGCAGCCTGCAAATGTTAGGGTTGAACACTGAAGCTTTCTTT.